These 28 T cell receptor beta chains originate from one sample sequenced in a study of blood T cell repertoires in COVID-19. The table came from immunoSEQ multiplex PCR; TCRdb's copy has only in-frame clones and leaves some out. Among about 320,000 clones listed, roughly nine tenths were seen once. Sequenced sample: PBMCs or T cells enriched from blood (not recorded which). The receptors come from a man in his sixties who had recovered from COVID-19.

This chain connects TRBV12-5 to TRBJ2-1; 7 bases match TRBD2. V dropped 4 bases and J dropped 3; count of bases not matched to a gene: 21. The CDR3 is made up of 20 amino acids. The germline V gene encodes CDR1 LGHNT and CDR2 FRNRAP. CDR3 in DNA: TGTGCTAGTGGTTCCCCGACAGAGGCAAAAACCGGGACTAACTACAATGAGCAGTTCTTC. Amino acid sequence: CASGSPTEAKTGTNYNEQFF.

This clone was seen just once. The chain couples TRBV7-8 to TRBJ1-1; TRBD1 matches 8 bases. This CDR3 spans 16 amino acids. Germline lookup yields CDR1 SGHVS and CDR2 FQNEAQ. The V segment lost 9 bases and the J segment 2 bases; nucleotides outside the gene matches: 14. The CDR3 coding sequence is TGTGCCAGTATCCAGGGGGCCTGGGGTCCCAACACTGAAGCTTTCTTT. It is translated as CASIQGAWGPNTEAFF.

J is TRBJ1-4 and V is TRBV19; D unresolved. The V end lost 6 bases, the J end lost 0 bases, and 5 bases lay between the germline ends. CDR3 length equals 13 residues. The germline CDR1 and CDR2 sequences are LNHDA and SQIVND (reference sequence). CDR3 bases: TGTGCCAGTAGGCGGACAACTAATGAAAAACTGTTTTTT. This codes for CASRRTTNEKLFF.

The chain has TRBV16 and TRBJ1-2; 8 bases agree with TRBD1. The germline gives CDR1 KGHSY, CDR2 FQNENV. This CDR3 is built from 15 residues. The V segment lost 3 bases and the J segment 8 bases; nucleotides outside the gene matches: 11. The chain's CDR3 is CASSHDRGGLVGYTF. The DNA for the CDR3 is TGTGCCAGCAGCCACGACAGGGGTGGCCTTGTGGGCTACACCTTC.

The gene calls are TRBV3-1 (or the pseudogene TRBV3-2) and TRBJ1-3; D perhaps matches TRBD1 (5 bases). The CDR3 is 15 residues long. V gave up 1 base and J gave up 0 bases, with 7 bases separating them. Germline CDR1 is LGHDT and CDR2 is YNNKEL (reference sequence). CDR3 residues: CASSQAGISGNTIYF. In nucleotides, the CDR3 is TGTGCCAGCAGCCAAGCAGGGATCTCTGGAAACACCATATATTTT.

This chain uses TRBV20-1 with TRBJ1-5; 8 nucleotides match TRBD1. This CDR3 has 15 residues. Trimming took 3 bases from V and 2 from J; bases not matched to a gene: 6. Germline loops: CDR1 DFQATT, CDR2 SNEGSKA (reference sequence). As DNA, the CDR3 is TGCAGTGCTAGTAGACAGGGGATTGGCAATCAGCCCCAGCATTTT. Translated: CSASRQGIGNQPQHF.

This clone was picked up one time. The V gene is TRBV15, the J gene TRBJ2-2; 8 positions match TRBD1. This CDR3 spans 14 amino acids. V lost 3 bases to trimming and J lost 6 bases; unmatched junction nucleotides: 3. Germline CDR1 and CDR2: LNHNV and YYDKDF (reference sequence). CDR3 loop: CATSSDRGPGELFF. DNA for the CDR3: TGTGCCACCAGCAGCGACAGGGGCCCCGGGGAGCTGTTTTTT. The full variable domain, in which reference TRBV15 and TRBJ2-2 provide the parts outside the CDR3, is DAMVIQNPRYQVTQFGKPVTLSCSQTLNHNVMYWYQQKSSQAPKLLFHYYDKDFNNEADTPDNFQSRRPNTSFCFLDIRSPGLGDTAMYLCATSSDRGPGELFFGEGSRLTVL.

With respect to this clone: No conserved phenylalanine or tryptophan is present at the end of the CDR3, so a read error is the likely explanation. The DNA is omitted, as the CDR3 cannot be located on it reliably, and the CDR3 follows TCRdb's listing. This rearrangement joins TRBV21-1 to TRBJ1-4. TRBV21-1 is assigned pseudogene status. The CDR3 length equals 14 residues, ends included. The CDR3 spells CASSKSYGFVKVAK.

The CDR3 bases are TGTGCCAGCAGCCTGGTCCAGGGTAGGGAACTGTTTTTT. This codes for CASSLVQGRELFF. V gene TRBV5-4 combines with J gene TRBJ1-4; TRBD1 is a possible D gene (5 bases). Germline V gene lookup returns CDR1 SGHNT and CDR2 YYREEE (reference sequence). Between the trimmed V and J ends, which lost 4 bases and 12 bases, there was a span of 16 bases. This CDR3 is built from 13 residues.

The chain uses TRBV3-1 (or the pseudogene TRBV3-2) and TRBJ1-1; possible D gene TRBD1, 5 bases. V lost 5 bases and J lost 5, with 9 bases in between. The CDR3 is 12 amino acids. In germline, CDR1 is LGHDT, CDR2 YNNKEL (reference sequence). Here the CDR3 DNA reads TGTGCCAGCAGCTTTCGGGGGACTGAAGCTTTCTTT. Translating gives CASSFRGTEAFF.

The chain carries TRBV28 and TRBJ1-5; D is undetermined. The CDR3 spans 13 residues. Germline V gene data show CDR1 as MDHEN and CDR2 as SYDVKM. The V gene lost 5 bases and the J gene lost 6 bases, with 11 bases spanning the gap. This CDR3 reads CASSPNPGQPQHF. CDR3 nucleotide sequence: TGTGCCAGCAGTCCCAACCCGGGTCAGCCCCAGCATTTT.

DNA for the CDR3: TGTGCCAGCAGTCCCGCGACAGGGGTCTGGAACACTGAAGCTTTCTTT. It codes for CASSPATGVWNTEAFF. The chain joins TRBV27 to TRBJ1-1; TRBD1 matches 8 bases. Germline values: CDR1 MNHEY, CDR2 SMNVEV (reference sequence). V lost 5 bases and J lost 1; bases outside the gene matches: 9. The CDR3 loop spans 16 amino acids.

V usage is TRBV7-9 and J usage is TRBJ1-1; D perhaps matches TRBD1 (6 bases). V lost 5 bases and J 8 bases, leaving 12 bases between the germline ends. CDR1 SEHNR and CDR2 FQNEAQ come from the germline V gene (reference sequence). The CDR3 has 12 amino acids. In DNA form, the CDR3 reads TGTGCCAGCAGCCCCGGACAGTCAGAAGCTTTCTTT. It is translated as CASSPGQSEAFF.

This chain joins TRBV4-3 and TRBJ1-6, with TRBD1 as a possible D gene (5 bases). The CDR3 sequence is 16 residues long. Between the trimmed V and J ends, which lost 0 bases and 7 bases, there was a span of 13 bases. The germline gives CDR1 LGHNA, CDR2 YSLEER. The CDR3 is CASSQDLGGWNSPLHF. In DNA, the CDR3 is TGCGCCAGCAGCCAAGATTTGGGGGGTTGGAATTCACCCCTCCACTTT.

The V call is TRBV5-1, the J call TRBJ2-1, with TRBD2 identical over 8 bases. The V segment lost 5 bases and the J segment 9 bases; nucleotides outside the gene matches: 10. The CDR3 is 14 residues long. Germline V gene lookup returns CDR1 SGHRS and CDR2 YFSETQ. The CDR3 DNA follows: TGCGCCAGCAGAGCTACGGCGGGAGGTCTTGAGCAGTTCTTC. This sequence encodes CASRATAGGLEQFF.

In DNA, the CDR3 is TGTGCCAGCAGTGAAAACTGGAACACTGAAGCTTTCTTT. Translating it yields CASSENWNTEAFF. The V gene is TRBV6-1, the J gene TRBJ1-1; no clear D. Germline V gene sequence: CDR1 MNHNS, CDR2 SASEGT. Trimming removed 2 bases at V and 1 base at J, with 5 bases between. CDR3 length equals 13 residues.

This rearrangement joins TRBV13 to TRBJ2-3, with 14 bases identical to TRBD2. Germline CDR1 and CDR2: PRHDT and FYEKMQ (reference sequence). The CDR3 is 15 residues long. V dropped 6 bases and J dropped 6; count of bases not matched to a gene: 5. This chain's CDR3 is CASRPRTSGGDTQYF. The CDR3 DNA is TGTGCCAGCAGACCGCGGACTAGCGGGGGGGATACGCAGTATTTT.

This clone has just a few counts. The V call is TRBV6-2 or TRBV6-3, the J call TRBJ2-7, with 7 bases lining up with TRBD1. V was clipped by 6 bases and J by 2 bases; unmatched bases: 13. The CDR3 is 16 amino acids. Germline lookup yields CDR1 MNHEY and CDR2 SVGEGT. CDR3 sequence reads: CASSLVQGPSPYEQYF. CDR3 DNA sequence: TGTGCCAGCAGCCTCGTACAGGGGCCATCACCCTACGAGCAGTACTTC.

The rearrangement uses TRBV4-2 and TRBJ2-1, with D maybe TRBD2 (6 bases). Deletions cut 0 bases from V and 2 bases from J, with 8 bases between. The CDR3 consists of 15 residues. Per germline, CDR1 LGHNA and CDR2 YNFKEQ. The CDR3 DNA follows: TGTGCCAGCAGCCAAGAGGAGGGCACCTACAATGAGCAGTTCTTC. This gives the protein CASSQEEGTYNEQFF.

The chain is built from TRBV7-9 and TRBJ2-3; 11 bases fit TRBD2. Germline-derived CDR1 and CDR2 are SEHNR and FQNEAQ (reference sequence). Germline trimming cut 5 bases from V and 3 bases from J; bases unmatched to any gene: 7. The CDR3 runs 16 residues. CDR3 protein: CASSQNSGRVTDTQYF. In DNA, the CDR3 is TGTGCCAGCAGCCAAAATAGCGGGAGGGTTACAGATACGCAGTATTTT.

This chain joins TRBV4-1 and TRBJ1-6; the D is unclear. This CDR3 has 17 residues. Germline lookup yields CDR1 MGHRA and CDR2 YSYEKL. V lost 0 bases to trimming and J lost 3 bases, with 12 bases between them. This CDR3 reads CASSQDTAEDYNSPLHF. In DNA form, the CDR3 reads TGCGCCAGCAGCCAAGACACGGCAGAGGACTATAATTCACCCCTCCACTTT.

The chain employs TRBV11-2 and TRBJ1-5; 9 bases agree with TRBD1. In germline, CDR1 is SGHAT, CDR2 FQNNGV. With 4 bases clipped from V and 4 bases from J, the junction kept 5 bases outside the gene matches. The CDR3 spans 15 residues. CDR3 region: CASSWGQGKNQPQHF. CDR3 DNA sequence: TGTGCCAGCAGCTGGGGACAGGGAAAAAATCAGCCCCAGCATTTT.

The CDR3 nucleotides are TGTGCCAGCAGCTTACTGCAGGGCCCTGAAGCTTTCTTT. Protein product: CASSLLQGPEAFF. The chain links TRBV13 to TRBJ1-1, with D tentatively TRBD1 (5 bases). Germline V gene data show CDR1 as PRHDT and CDR2 as FYEKMQ (reference sequence). This CDR3 has 13 amino acids. The ends were cut back, 2 bases at V and 6 bases at J, with 10 bases in the middle.

The CDR3, as DNA: TGTGCCAGCAGCTTAGTAGTCTCTGGAAACACCATATATTTT. Encoded protein: CASSLVVSGNTIYF. The rearrangement uses TRBV7-2 and TRBJ1-3; D gene uncertain. The CDR3 has 14 amino acids. Trimming took 1 base from V and 0 from J, leaving 4 bases between them. Germline V gives CDR1 SGHTA, CDR2 FQGNSA.

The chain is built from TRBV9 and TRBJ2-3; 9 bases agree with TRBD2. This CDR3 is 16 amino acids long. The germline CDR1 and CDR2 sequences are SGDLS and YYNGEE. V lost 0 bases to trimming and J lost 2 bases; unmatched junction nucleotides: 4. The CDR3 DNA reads TGTGCCAGCAGCGTAGGACTAGCGGACAACACAGATACGCAGTATTTT. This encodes CASSVGLADNTDTQYF.

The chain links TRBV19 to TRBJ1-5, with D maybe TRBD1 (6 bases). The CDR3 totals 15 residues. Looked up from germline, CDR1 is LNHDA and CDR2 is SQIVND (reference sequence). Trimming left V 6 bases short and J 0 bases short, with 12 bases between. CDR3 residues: CASRVDRNSNQPQHF. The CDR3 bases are TGTGCCAGTAGGGTTGACAGGAATAGCAATCAGCCCCAGCATTTT.

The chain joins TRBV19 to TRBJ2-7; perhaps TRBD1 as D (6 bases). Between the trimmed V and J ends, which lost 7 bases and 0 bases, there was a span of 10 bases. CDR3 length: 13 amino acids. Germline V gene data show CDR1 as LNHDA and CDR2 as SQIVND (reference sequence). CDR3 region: CASKNRDSYEQYF. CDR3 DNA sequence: TGTGCCAGTAAAAACAGGGACTCCTACGAGCAGTACTTC.

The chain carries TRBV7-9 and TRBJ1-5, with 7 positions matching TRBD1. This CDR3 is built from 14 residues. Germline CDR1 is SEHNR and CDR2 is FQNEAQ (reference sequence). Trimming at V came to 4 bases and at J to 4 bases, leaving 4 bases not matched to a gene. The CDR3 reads CASSWDSGNQPQHF. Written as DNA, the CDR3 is TGTGCCAGCAGCTGGGACAGCGGGAATCAGCCCCAGCATTTT.